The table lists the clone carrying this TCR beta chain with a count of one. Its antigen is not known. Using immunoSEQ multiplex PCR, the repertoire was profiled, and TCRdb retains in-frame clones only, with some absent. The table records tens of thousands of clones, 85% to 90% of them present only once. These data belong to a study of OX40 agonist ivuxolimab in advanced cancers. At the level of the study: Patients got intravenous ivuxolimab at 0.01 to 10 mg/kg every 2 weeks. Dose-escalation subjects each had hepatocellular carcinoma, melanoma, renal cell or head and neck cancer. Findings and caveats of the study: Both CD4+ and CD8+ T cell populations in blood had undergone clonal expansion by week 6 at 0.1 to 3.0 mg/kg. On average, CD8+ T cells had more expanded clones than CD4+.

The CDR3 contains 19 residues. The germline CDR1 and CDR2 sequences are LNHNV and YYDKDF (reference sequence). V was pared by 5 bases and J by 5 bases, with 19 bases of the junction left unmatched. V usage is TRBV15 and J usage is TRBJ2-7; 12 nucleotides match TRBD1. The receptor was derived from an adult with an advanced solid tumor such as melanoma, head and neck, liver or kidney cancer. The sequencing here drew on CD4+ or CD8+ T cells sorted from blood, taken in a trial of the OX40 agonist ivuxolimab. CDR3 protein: CATSHPGQGAYGAGDEQYF. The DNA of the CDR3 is TGTGCCACCAGCCACCCGGGACAGGGGGCATATGGAGCGGGAGACGAGCAGTACTTC.